The present T cell receptor (beta chain) was sequenced within a study of T-cell memory formation after mild COVID-19. Study-level information: TCR clusters were largely donor specific. Whole-study findings and limits: The finding that pre-infection memory included some responding clones suggested that cross-reactive memory joined.

This clonotype occurred a few times. Its antigen is currently unknown. TCRdb reprocessed the 5' RACE reads with MiXCR, giving one entry per CDR3 protein. The data hold under 650,000 distinct CDR3 sequences, with about a sixth observed a single time. The CDR3 is 15 residues long. The trim removed 4 bases at V and 3 bases at J, leaving 9 bases unmatched. Germline V CDR1 and CDR2: MNHEY, SMNVEV (reference sequence). The chain is built from TRBV27 and TRBJ2-7, with 7 nucleotides matching TRBD1. The origin of this receptor is an adult woman who had mild COVID-19 (a few samples of this study predate the infection). Cell type and time point are not known. The source material was PBMCs or a T cell subset sorted from them (not recorded which). CDR3 coding DNA: TGTGCCAGCAGTTCTCTCGGGACAGCGAGCTACGAGCAGTACTTC. Translating gives CASSSLGTASYEQYF.